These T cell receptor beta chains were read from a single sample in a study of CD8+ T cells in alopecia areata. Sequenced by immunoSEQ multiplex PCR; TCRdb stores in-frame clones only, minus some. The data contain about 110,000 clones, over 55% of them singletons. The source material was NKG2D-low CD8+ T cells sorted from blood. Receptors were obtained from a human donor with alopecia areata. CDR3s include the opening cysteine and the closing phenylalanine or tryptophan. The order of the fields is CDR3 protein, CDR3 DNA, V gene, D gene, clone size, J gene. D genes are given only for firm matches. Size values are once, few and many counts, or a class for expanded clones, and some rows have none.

CDR3aa: CASSLVPGGLGTDTQYF; CDR3nt: TGTGCCAGCAGCTTAGTTCCAGGCGGTTTGGGCACAGATACGCAGTATTTT; v_gene: TRBV7-2; d_gene: .; abundance: once; j_gene: TRBJ2-3
CDR3aa: CASSISVDTGELFF; CDR3nt: TGTGCCAGCAGTATTTCCGTGGACACCGGGGAGCTGTTTTTT; v_gene: TRBV6-5; d_gene: .; abundance: few; j_gene: TRBJ2-2
CDR3aa: CASSPWGGNQPQHF; CDR3nt: TGTGCCAGCAGCCCCTGGGGGGGCAATCAGCCCCAGCATTTT; v_gene: TRBV7-9; d_gene: .; abundance: .; j_gene: TRBJ1-5
CDR3aa: CASSLGRGGDEQYF; CDR3nt: TGCGCCAGCAGCTTGGGCAGGGGGGGCGACGAGCAGTACTTC; v_gene: TRBV5-1; d_gene: .; abundance: .; j_gene: TRBJ2-7
CDR3aa: CASSYGTTYEQYF; CDR3nt: TGTGCCAGCAGTTACGGGACCACCTACGAGCAGTACTTC; v_gene: TRBV28; d_gene: .; abundance: .; j_gene: TRBJ2-7
CDR3aa: CASRRFSGIDEQFF; CDR3nt: TGTGCCAGTAGGCGGTTTAGCGGGATCGATGAGCAGTTCTTC; v_gene: TRBV19; d_gene: TRBD2; abundance: once; j_gene: TRBJ2-1
CDR3aa: CASSVPIAGLHTGELFF; CDR3nt: TGTGCCAGCAGCGTTCCGATAGCGGGATTGCACACCGGGGAGCTGTTTTTT; v_gene: TRBV9; d_gene: TRBD2; abundance: .; j_gene: TRBJ2-2
CDR3aa: CASSRSADAHYGYTF; CDR3nt: TGTGCCAGCAGCCGATCGGCGGACGCGCACTATGGCTACACCTTC; v_gene: TRBV7-9; d_gene: .; abundance: .; j_gene: TRBJ1-2
CDR3aa: CASSHKGGVTEAFF; CDR3nt: TGCGCCAGCAGCCACAAGGGAGGGGTGACTGAAGCTTTCTTT; v_gene: TRBV4-1; d_gene: .; abundance: few; j_gene: TRBJ1-1
CDR3aa: CASSLMLAGAYNEQFF; CDR3nt: TGTGCCAGCAGCTTGATGCTAGCGGGAGCCTACAATGAGCAGTTCTTC; v_gene: TRBV5-6; d_gene: TRBD2; abundance: .; j_gene: TRBJ2-1
CDR3aa: CASEREGTGADTQYF; CDR3nt: TGTGCCAGCGAAAGGGAAGGGACAGGGGCAGATACGCAGTATTTT; v_gene: TRBV27; d_gene: TRBD1; abundance: .; j_gene: TRBJ2-3
CDR3aa: CASSRQGNTGELFF; CDR3nt: TGTGCCAGCAGCAGACAGGGGAACACCGGGGAGCTGTTTTTT; v_gene: TRBV6-5; d_gene: TRBD1; abundance: .; j_gene: TRBJ2-2
CDR3aa: CASSSGLAYYEQYF; CDR3nt: TGTGCCAGCAGCTCGGGACTAGCGTATTACGAGCAGTACTTC; v_gene: TRBV5-6; d_gene: TRBD2; abundance: .; j_gene: TRBJ2-7
CDR3aa: CASTRSYIQYF; CDR3nt: TGTGCCAGCACGAGGAGTTACATTCAGTACTTC; v_gene: TRBV28; d_gene: .; abundance: few; j_gene: TRBJ2-4
CDR3aa: CASSQDRTGGNTQYF; CDR3nt: TGCGCCAGCAGCCAAGATCGGACAGGGGGAAATACGCAGTATTTT; v_gene: TRBV4-1; d_gene: TRBD1; abundance: .; j_gene: TRBJ2-3
CDR3aa: CASSVGSAGSGEQYF; CDR3nt: TGTGCCAGCAGCGTAGGCTCAGCGGGATCCGGGGAGCAGTACTTC; v_gene: TRBV9; d_gene: TRBD2; abundance: .; j_gene: TRBJ2-7
CDR3aa: CASSQGDRSSYEQYF; CDR3nt: TGCGCCAGCAGCCAGGGGGACAGGAGCTCCTACGAGCAGTACTTC; v_gene: TRBV4-1; d_gene: TRBD1; abundance: .; j_gene: TRBJ2-7
CDR3aa: CAISETYEQYF; CDR3nt: TGTGCCATCAGTGAGACTTACGAGCAGTACTTC; v_gene: TRBV10-3; d_gene: .; abundance: .; j_gene: TRBJ2-7